Sequencing of this T cell receptor (beta chain) was carried out in a study of cytomegalovirus exposure and HLA in healthy donors (dated 2017 in TCRdb). Regarding the complete study: An earlier analysis of 587 of the donors reported over 250 Gb of sequence data and 95 million to 140 million unique TCR beta sequences obtained from some 200 million T cells. The study used immunosequencing to profile the T cell repertoires of several hundred subjects and linked those repertoires to cytomegalovirus serostatus. The genetic ancestry cluster associated with self-reported Caucasian donors included approximately 85% of the 398 genotyped donors. Approximately 330 gigabases of sequencing data and around 90 million unique TCR sequences made up an early release that covered approximately 620 HLA-typed donors. Alongside the repertoire data, information on donor age, sex, ethnicity and CMV serostatus was compiled. To predict cytomegalovirus infection status, the study combined high-throughput TCR immunosequencing, statistical association of individual TCRs with disease status, and machine learning. The number of typed donors differed by locus: about 629-640 for A, B, C, DRB1 and DQB1; 522 for DQA1; approximately 610 for DPA1; and about 450 for DPB1. A later genetic analysis used genome-wide SNP genotypes for about 55% of the 666 donors, treating that subset as a discovery cohort. HLA typing included class I and class II loci at four-digit resolution. Because of strong linkage in the cohort, roughly five DR-DQ haplotypes were treated as single units for association and clustering. All discovery cohort repertoires had been generated on a single sequencing platform. In an earlier analysis of 550 to 700 of the donors, high-throughput TCR beta sequencing was used to judge whether each TCR beta V gene segment behaved as functional or pseudogenic. Among 300 to 500 genotyped donors of the cohort, an average of about 240,000 unique TCR beta nucleotide sequences was sequenced per donor, of which 15% to 20% were non-productive. Rather than using new phenotypic data, the later analysis identified candidate immune exposures from TCR beta sequences and from how often those sequences occurred across donors. A later analysis re-analyzed previously published TCR beta repertoires from several hundred donors and added high-resolution HLA genotyping to study TCR occurrence patterns. The study was designed to test whether signatures of past pathogen exposure could be identified by cataloging public T cell receptors. A separate validation cohort of some 130 different subjects was used in addition to the approximately 610-subject first cohort. The investigation overall reported the following: Linkage disequilibrium might explain the correlated functional status among segregating V segments, but an unknown experimental factor could not be ruled out. A later analysis found that HLA-associated TCR beta chains were more clonally expanded and had lower generation probabilities than equally common non-associated chains. A total of about 180 TCR beta chains were listed by the study as associated with cytomegalovirus. Because HLA typing was missing for some donors at each locus, association tests included only the typed subset. Some 16 rarely observed V segments, including chromosome 9 orphons, were excluded from the earlier analysis of 550 to 700 of the donors because counts were too low. Broadly in line with IMGT annotations, most TCR beta V segments showed up in productive rearrangements about 87% or about 30% of the time in an earlier analysis of around 600 of the donors. In both the original and validation cohorts, the classifier was reported to diagnose cytomegalovirus status with high specificity and sensitivity. In a later analysis, some 17,000 TCR beta sequences were associated with specific HLA alleles at a false discovery rate of 0.05. A few of the identified cytomegalovirus-associated TCR beta chains were confirmed in vitro to be specific for cytomegalovirus antigens. Across donors, most TCR sequences were observed very rarely, whereas some public TCRs were present in many individuals. Strong co-occurrence of HLA alleles, especially DR and DQ, made assigning TCR associations to individual alleles difficult. Some IMGT-functional V segments, including TRBV6-2 and TRBV6-3, could not be told apart with the 87-base-pair reads, so those segments were excluded. The cohort was sequenced for TCR beta chains only, and without alpha or paired-chain data the features that could be detected were limited. The authors suggested that the approach could potentially be generalized to other disease states and immunological phenotypes. V-gene and J-gene trimming of TCR beta chains was associated with a missense DCLRE1C variant in a later genetic analysis, and the association was replicated in an independent cohort. In a later analysis, the rate of TCR association differed among HLA loci, with DRB1 alleles having the most associated TCRs and HLA-C alleles having the fewest. According to a later analysis, parvovirus B19, influenza, CMV and Epstein-Barr virus appeared linked to several top co-occurrence clusters. Compared with the approximately 670-donor mean, donors in an Asian-associated ancestry cluster had fewer N-insertions in productive TCRs, according to a later genetic analysis. A further reported finding was that TCR beta sequences accurately predicted the HLA-A and HLA-B alleles for most subjects in the first cohort. A group of highly shared sequence variants was considered likely to be a technical artifact of the sequencing pipeline. Most CMV-associated TCR beta chains appeared to be HLA-restricted in a later analysis, and the HLA associations seemed to be driven largely by CMV exposure. For the cohort, immune exposure information was limited to CMV serostatus. Roughly uniform sequencing depth across donors was assumed in presence/absence analyses, although this assumption may not hold.

The cohort consisted of fewer than 700 healthy bone marrow donors. At the time of sampling, every cohort member was nominally healthy, though immune exposures that went unrecorded were likely present. The donor was CMV seronegative and belonged to the group of several hundred seronegative cohort members. A peripheral blood sample was collected from each donor, and TCR beta sequencing was performed on peripheral blood mononuclear cells. Genomic DNA was extracted from the blood cell samples with the Qiagen DNeasy Blood Extraction Kit. The CDR3, from cysteine to phenylalanine, totals 12 residues. Of all the DNA, just the CDR3 is kept, 36 bases in frame from base 1. Based on the germline V gene, the CDR1 and CDR2 sequences are SNHLY and FYNNEI. V gives up 7 bases and J gives up 8 bases, and the segment between their germline ends measures 14 bases. Comments on this clone: This clone's antigen is unknown. Base qualities are not provided; no much larger clone lies one nucleotide away.

Receptors were amplified or captured by the immunoSEQ multiplex PCR assay. For the multiplex PCR, a mixture combining 60 forward primers for TCR Vbeta segments and 13 reverse primers for TCR Jbeta segments was used. A multiplex PCR assay on genomic DNA amplified the CDR3 region of rearranged TCR beta genes. The amplified TCR beta libraries were sequenced on the Illumina HiSeq System as 87-base-pair reads. Per the original workflow: A later analysis tallied roughly 76 million unique TCR beta chains across the 666 repertoires, and roughly 11 million of those chains were shared by two or more donors. Raw reads were error-corrected and collapsed into unique sequences with a nearest-neighbor algorithm that merged closely related sequences to remove PCR and sequencing errors. V, D and J gene segments were assigned by aligning CDR3 sequences to IMGT reference sequences. For a sequence to be retained, a match of at least six nucleotides was required to both a V gene segment and a J gene segment. A rearrangement was called productive if the CDR3 had no stop codons and remained in frame with V and J, and every other rearrangement was called non-productive. CDR3 was defined according to IMGT convention as the region running from the second conserved V-encoded cysteine to the conserved J-encoded phenylalanine. The earlier analysis of 500 to 750 of the donors excluded any sequence lacking an unambiguous match to a single V gene segment. In an earlier analysis of several hundred of the donors, V segments were called functional above 56.7% productive rearrangements and were called segregating when the between-donor standard deviation exceeded 5%. A statistical classification framework was built to diagnose cytomegalovirus status from the catalog of TCR beta chain sequences. V and J gene assignment, in a later analysis, came from comparing TCR nucleotide sequences with IMGT/GENE-DB human TR gene sequences. In a later analysis, CDR3 sequences and most-parsimonious VDJ recombination scenarios were assigned using the TCRdist pipeline. In a later analysis, each TCR beta chain was defined by its CDR3 amino acid sequence together with its V-gene family, and reads without a unique V-gene family were excluded. A later analysis removed 500 to 650 highly shared, low-generation-probability nucleotide sequences to deal with suspected cross-contamination and a sequencing artifact. For each public chain, a later analysis derived a clonal expansion index from normalized ranks of inferred template counts within each repertoire. In a later analysis, generation probabilities were computed with a VDJ recombination model fitted to out-of-frame rearrangements, and the resulting probabilities were checked against IGoR. A later analysis scored TCR-TCR, TCR-HLA and TCR-CMV co-occurrence with hypergeometric tests, applying a repertoire-size bias correction to TCR pairs. In a later analysis, false discovery rates were estimated by permuting HLA or CMV assignments 20 times. In a later analysis, co-occurring TCRs were grouped using DBSCAN, with TCRdist sequence similarity added in when clustering inside HLA-allele-positive subsets. For co-occurrence clustering, repertoires with fewer than 30,000 or more than 120,000 public chains were excluded, along with five repertoires with anomalous nucleotide sharing. Sourced from immuneACCESS, this table was stored by TCRdb with only in-frame sequences that have V and J called. A share of the clones is absent; for the studies checked, an unresolved V gene accounts for under half, and the remainder has no known explanation. D and trimming were read from the DNA, whereas the V and J calls and clone size are those reported in that table. Counted in this sample were 150,000 or so clones; 65% to 80% of them appeared once. The ten top clones hold roughly 4.2% of the sample.

The clonotype comes from a woman aged 35 to 49 in good health and CMV-seronegative. The sample taken for sequencing was PBMCs. The V and J segments used are TRBV2 and TRBJ1-2, with the D segment identity uncertain. The encoded CDR3 is CASTGLSYGYTF. The DNA sequence is given as TGTGCCAGCACGGGGTTGTCCTACGGCTACACCTTC. The reference TRBV2 and TRBJ1-2 proteins fill in what lies around the CDR3, so the full variable domain reads EPEVTQTPSHQVTQMGQEVILRCVPISNHLYFYWYRQILGQKVEFLVSFYNNEISEKSEIFDDQFSVERPDGSNFTLKIRSTKLEDSAMYFCASTGLSYGYTFGSGTRLTVV.